The present TCR beta chain was sequenced within a study of blood T cell repertoires in COVID-19. Study context: The analysed material was cDNA or gDNA that came from T cells, B-cell-depleted T cells, or PBMCs.

CDR1 is MNHEY and CDR2 is SMNVEV in the germline V gene (reference sequence). V was shortened by 6 bases and J by 0 bases, with 14 bases between the two germline ends. The CDR3 has 15 amino acids. Produced via immunoSEQ multiplex PCR; TCRdb's table is partial and in-frame only. The sample shows under 250,000 clones, 82% of them seen only once. The clonotype comes from a woman aged 80 or over with acute or convalescent COVID-19. Input material: peripheral blood. The chain recombines TRBV27 with TRBJ1-1; no reliable D call. CDR3 DNA: TGTGCCAGCAGCCCGGAGTTGCCTATGAACACTGAAGCTTTCTTT. Encoded protein: CASSPELPMNTEAFF.